These T cell receptor beta chains were read from a single sample in a study of cytomegalovirus exposure and HLA in healthy donors. The table came from immunoSEQ multiplex PCR; TCRdb's copy has only in-frame clones and leaves some out. The table includes over 150,000 clones, 71% detected once. Sequencing was performed on PBMCs. Receptor source: a woman aged 25 to 39 in good health and CMV-seronegative. Each CDR3 is given with its conserved first and last residue. A D gene is named only where the DNA matches it firmly. Only part of the rows carry a size: once, few, many, or a class if the clone is expanded.

d_gene: TRBD1
j_gene: TRBJ1-4
v_gene: TRBV2
abundance: NA
CDR3nt: TGTGCCAGCAGCAACAGGGGGGGTAATGAAAAACTGTTTTTT
CDR3aa: CASSNRGGNEKLFF

d_gene: TRBD2
j_gene: TRBJ2-1
v_gene: TRBV4-3
abundance: NA
CDR3nt: TGCGCCAGCAGCCGAGTTAGCGGGAGCTCCTACAATGAGCAGTTCTTC
CDR3aa: CASSRVSGSSYNEQFF

d_gene: NA
j_gene: TRBJ2-7
v_gene: TRBV29-1
abundance: NA
CDR3nt: TGCAGCGTACGACAGAAATACGAGCAGTACTTC
CDR3aa: CSVRQKYEQYF

d_gene: NA
j_gene: TRBJ2-5
v_gene: TRBV19
abundance: NA
CDR3nt: TGTGCCAGTAGTATAGACGGGGAGAAGACCCAGTACTTC
CDR3aa: CASSIDGEKTQYF

d_gene: TRBD2
j_gene: TRBJ2-1
v_gene: TRBV5-1
abundance: NA
CDR3nt: TGCGCCAGCAGCTCACAACCGGGACTAGCGGGCTACAATGAGCAGTTCTTC
CDR3aa: CASSSQPGLAGYNEQFF

d_gene: TRBD1
j_gene: TRBJ2-5
v_gene: TRBV6-1
abundance: NA
CDR3nt: TGTGCCAGCAGCTACCTTCCACAGGGGGGAGAGACCCAGTACTTC
CDR3aa: CASSYLPQGGETQYF

d_gene: NA
j_gene: TRBJ1-4
v_gene: TRBV19
abundance: few
CDR3nt: TGTGCCAGTAGTACCGACGGGGGAGCAACTAATGAAAAACTGTTTTTT
CDR3aa: CASSTDGGATNEKLFF

d_gene: NA
j_gene: TRBJ1-2
v_gene: TRBV2
abundance: NA
CDR3nt: TGTGCCAGCAGTGAACGAGGGAACTATGGCTACACCTTT
CDR3aa: CASSERGNYGYTF

d_gene: TRBD2
j_gene: TRBJ2-2
v_gene: TRBV7-2
abundance: NA
CDR3nt: TGTGCCAGCAGCTTATTTAGCGGGGGAAACACCGGGGAGCTGTTTTTT
CDR3aa: CASSLFSGGNTGELFF

d_gene: NA
j_gene: TRBJ2-1
v_gene: TRBV9
abundance: NA
CDR3nt: TGTGCCAGCAGCGGACTTCGCTTCACCGGGAAGTACAATGAGCAGTTCTTC
CDR3aa: CASSGLRFTGKYNEQFF

d_gene: NA
j_gene: TRBJ2-2
v_gene: TRBV19
abundance: NA
CDR3nt: TGTGCCAGTAGTTTTGGGATAGCGGAGAACACCGGGGAGCTGTTTTTT
CDR3aa: CASSFGIAENTGELFF